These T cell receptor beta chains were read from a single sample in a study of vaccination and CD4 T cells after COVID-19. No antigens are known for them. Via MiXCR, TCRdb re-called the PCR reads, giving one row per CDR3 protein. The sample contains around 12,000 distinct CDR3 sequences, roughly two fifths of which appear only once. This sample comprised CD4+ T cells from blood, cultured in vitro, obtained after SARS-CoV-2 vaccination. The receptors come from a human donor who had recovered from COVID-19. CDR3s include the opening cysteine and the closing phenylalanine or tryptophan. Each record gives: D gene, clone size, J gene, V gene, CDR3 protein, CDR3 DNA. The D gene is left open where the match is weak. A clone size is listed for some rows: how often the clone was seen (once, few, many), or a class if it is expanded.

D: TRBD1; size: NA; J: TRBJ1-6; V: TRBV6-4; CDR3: CASADRGGSGSPLHF; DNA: TGTGCCAGCGCCGACAGGGGAGGGAGTGGTTCACCCCTCCACTTT
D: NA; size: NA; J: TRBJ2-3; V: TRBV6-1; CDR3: CASSTHRSTDTQYF; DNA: TGTGCCAGCAGTACCCATCGGAGCACAGATACGCAGTATTTT
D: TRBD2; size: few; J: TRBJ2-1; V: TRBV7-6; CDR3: CASSFSGSLYEQFF; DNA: TGTGCCAGCAGCTTTAGCGGGAGTCTTTATGAGCAGTTCTTC
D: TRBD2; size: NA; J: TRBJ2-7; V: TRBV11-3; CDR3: CASSPGKAGAYEQYF; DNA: TGTGCCAGCAGCCCCGGTAAAGCGGGGGCCTACGAGCAGTACTTC
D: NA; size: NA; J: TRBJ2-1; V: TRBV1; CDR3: CTSRGGQFF; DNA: TGCACCAGCAGGGGGGGGCAGTTCTTC
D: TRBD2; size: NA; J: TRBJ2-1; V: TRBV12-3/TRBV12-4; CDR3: CASSFFLLGIREDPREQFF; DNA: TGTGCCAGCAGTTTTTTCCTCCTCGGAATCCGGGAGGACCCCCGAGAGCAGTTCTTC
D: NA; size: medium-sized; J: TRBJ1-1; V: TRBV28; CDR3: CASRADHLEAFF; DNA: TGTGCCAGCAGAGCTGATCACCTTGAAGCTTTCTTT
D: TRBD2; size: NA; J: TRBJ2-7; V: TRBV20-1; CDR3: CSALNIAGDGEQYF; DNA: TGCAGTGCTTTAAATATAGCGGGAGATGGGGAGCAGTACTTC
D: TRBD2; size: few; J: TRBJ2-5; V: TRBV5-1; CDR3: CASSYSGRIETQYF; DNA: TGCGCCAGCAGCTATAGCGGGAGAATTGAGACCCAGTACTTC
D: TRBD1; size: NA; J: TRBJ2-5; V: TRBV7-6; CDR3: CASSVWGQKYQETQYF; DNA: TGTGCCAGCAGCGTATGGGGACAGAAGTACCAAGAGACCCAGTACTTC
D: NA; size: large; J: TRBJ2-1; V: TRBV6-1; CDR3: CASRPWMTNYNEQFF; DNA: TGTGCCAGCAGACCCTGGATGACGAACTACAATGAGCAGTTCTTC
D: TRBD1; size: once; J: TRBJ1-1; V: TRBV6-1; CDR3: CASSTRRDRLSRNTEAFF; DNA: TGTGCCAGCAGCACCCGGAGGGACAGACTTTCGAGGAACACTGAAGCTTTCTTT
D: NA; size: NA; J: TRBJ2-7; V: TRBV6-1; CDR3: CASIVRDLTRDEQYF; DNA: TGTGCCAGCATCGTCCGGGACCTCACTCGGGACGAGCAGTACTTC
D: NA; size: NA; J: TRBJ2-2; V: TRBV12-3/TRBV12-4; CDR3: CASSFSRPVTGELFF; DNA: TGTGCCAGCAGTTTTTCCCGGCCCGTCACCGGGGAGCTGTTTTTT
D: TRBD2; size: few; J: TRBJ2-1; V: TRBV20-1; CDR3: CSARLAGAYNEQFF; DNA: TGCAGTGCTAGACTAGCGGGAGCCTACAATGAGCAGTTCTTC
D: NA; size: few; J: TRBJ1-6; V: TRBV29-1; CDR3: CSVEWAGEPGSPLHF; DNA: TGCAGCGTTGAATGGGCAGGGGAGCCAGGTTCACCCCTCCACTTT
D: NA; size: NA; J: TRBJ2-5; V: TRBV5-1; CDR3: CASSPSGDLGGTQYF; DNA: TGCGCCAGCAGCCCCTCCGGGGATCTTGGGGGGACCCAGTACTTC
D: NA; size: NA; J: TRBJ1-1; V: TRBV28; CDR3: CASCIIGRAPEAFF; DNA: TGTGCCAGTTGTATCATAGGCAGGGCCCCTGAAGCTTTCTTT
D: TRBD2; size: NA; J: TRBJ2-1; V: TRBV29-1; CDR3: CSATGLAGGYNEQFF; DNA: TGCAGCGCCACGGGACTAGCGGGCGGTTACAATGAGCAGTTCTTC
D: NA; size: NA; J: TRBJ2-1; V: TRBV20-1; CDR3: CSARSGNNEQFF; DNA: TGCAGTGCTAGAAGCGGAAACAATGAGCAGTTCTTC
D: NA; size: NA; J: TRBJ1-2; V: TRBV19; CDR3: CASSALDNYGYTF; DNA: TGTGCCAGTAGTGCGCTGGACAACTATGGCTACACCTTC
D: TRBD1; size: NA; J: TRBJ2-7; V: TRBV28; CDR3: CASSWDRGEQYF; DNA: TGTGCCAGCAGCTGGGACAGGGGCGAGCAGTACTTC
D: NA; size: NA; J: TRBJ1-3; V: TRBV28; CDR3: CASTPRAGSGNTIYF; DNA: TGTGCCAGCACCCCCAGGGCTGGCTCTGGAAACACCATATATTTT
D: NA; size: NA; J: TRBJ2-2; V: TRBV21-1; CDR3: CASYQGLAGSGTGELFF; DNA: TGTGCCAGCTACCAGGGACTAGCGGGATCAGGGACCGGGGAGCTGTTTTTT
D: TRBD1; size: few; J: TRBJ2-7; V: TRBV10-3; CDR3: CAIAAGQGYEQYF; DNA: TGTGCCATCGCCGCGGGACAGGGCTACGAGCAGTACTTC
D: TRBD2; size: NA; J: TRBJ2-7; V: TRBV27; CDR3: CASSFIDPGLAEGNEQYF; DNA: TGTGCCAGCAGTTTCATAGATCCGGGACTAGCAGAGGGAAACGAGCAGTACTTC
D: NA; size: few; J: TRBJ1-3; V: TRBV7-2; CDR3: CASSSPRDGNTIYF; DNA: TGTGCCAGCAGCTCCCCCCGGGACGGAAACACCATATATTTT
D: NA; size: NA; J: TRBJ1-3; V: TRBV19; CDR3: CASSTGSGNTIYF; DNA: TGTGCCAGCTCGACAGGCTCTGGAAACACCATATATTTT
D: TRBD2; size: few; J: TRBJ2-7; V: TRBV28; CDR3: CASSPSASGYYEQYF; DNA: TGTGCCAGCAGCCCCTCAGCTAGCGGCTACTACGAGCAGTACTTC
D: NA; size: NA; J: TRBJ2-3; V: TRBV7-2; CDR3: CASSPILDTQYF; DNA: TGTGCCAGCAGCCCTATTTTGGATACGCAGTATTTT
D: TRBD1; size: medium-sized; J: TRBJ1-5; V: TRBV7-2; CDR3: CASSLGQRGQPQHF; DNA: TGTGCCAGCAGCTTGGGACAGCGGGGTCAGCCCCAGCATTTT
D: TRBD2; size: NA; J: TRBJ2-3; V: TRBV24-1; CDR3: CATSDAALAVTDTQYF; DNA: TGTGCCACCAGTGACGCTGCACTAGCGGTAACAGATACGCAGTATTTT
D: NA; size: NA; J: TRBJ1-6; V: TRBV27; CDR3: CASSGLGVDSPLHF; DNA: TGTGCCAGCAGCGGTCTCGGCGTCGATTCACCCCTCCACTTT
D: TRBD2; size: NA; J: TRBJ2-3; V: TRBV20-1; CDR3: CSARVQGLAGADTQYF; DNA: TGCAGTGCTAGAGTACAGGGACTAGCGGGAGCAGATACGCAGTATTTT
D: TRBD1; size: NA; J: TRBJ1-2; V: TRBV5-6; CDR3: CASSRIAGTGRGYTF; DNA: TGTGCCAGCAGCCGTATTGCCGGGACAGGGAGAGGCTACACCTTC
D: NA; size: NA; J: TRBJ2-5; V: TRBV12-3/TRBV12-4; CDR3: CASSLQGPPGETQYF; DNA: TGTGCCAGCAGTTTACAGGGGCCGCCCGGGGAGACCCAGTACTTC
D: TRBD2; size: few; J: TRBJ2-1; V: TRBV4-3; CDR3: CASSPRWGTGTGGLYNEQFF; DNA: TGCGCCAGCAGCCCGAGGTGGGGGACCGGTACGGGAGGGCTTTACAATGAGCAGTTCTTC
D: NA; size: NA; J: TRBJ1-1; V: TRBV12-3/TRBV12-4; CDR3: CASSLGGKTEAFF; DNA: TGTGCCAGCAGTTTAGGGGGAAAGACTGAAGCTTTCTTT
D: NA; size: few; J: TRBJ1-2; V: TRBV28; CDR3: CASRSPGQIPYDRDAYGYTF; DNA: TGTGCCAGCAGGAGCCCCGGACAAATTCCCTACGATCGGGATGCGTATGGCTACACCTTC
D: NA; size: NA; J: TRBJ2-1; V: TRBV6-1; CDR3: CASSLGTTVAYNEQFF; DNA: TGTGCCAGCAGTCTCGGGACGACAGTCGCCTACAATGAGCAGTTCTTC
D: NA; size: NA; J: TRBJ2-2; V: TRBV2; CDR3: CASRVAGELFF; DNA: TGTGCCAGCAGGGTGGCCGGGGAGCTGTTTTTT
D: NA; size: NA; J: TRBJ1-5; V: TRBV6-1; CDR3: CASRERTANQPQHF; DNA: TGTGCCAGCAGGGAACGGACAGCCAATCAGCCCCAGCATTTT
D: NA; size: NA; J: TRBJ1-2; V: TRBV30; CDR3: CAWSAQAPIDGYTF; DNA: TGTGCCTGGAGTGCACAGGCGCCTATAGACGGCTACACCTTC
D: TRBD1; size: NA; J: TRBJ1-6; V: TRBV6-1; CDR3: CASSGEGAAYNSPLHF; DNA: TGTGCCAGCAGTGGTGAGGGGGCCGCCTATAATTCACCCCTCCACTTT
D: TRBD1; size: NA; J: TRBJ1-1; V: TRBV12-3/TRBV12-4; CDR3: CASSFGTDTEAFF; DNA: TGTGCCAGCAGTTTTGGGACAGACACTGAAGCTTTCTTT
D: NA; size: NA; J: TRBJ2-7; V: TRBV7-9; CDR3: CASSLVAGYEQYF; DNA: TGTGCCAGCAGCTTAGTCGCGGGCTACGAGCAGTACTTC
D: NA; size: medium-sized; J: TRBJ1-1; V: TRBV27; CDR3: CASRNSDRGLMNTEAFF; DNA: TGTGCCAGCAGAAACTCAGACCGGGGGTTAATGAACACTGAAGCTTTCTTT
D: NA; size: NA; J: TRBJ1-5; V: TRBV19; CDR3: CASSTPWGRGNNQPQHF; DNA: TGTGCCAGTAGTACGCCCTGGGGCAGGGGAAACAATCAGCCCCAGCATTTT
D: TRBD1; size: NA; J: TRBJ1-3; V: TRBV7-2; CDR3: CASSPRQGARGNTIYF; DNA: TGTGCCAGCAGCCCTCGACAGGGGGCGCGGGGAAACACCATATATTTT
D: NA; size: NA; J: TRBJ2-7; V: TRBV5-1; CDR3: CASATVGANLDEQYF; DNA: TGCGCCAGCGCTACCGTGGGAGCCAACCTTGACGAGCAGTACTTC
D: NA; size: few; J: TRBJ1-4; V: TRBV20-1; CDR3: CSARNMEGSEKLFF; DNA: TGCAGTGCTAGGAATATGGAGGGGAGCGAAAAACTGTTTTTT
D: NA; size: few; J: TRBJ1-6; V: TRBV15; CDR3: CATSRELDTSPLHF; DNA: TGTGCCACCAGCAGAGAGTTAGACACTTCACCCCTCCACTTT
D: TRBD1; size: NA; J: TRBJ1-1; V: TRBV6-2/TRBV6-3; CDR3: CATLGGGRTEAFF; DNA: TGTGCCACCCTGGGAGGGGGCCGGACTGAAGCTTTCTTT
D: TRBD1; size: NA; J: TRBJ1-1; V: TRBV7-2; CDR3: CASSPQGAATGTEAFF; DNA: TGTGCCAGCAGCCCCCAGGGGGCTGCCACGGGCACTGAAGCTTTCTTT